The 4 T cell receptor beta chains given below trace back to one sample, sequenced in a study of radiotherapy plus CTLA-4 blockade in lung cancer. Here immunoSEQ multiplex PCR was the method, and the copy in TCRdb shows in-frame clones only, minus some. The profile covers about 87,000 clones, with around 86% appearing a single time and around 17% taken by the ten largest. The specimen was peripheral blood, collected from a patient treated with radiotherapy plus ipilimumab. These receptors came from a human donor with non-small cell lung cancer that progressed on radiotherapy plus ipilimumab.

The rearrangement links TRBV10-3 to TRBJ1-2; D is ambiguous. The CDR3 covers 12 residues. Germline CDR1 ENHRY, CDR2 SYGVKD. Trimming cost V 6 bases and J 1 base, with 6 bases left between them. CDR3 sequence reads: CAIRGSNYGYTF. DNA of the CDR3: TGTGCCATCAGAGGGAGTAACTATGGCTACACCTTC.

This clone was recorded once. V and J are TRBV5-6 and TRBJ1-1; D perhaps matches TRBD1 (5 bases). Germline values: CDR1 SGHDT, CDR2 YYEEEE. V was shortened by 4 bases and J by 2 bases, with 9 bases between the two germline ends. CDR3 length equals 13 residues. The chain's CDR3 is CASSETVNTEAFF. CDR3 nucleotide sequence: TGTGCCAGCAGCGAGACAGTTAACACTGAAGCTTTCTTT.

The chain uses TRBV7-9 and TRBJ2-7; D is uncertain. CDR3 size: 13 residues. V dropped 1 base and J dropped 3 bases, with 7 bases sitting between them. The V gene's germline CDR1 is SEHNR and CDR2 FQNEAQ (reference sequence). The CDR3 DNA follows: TGTGCCAGCAGCTTAGATGTCGTCTACGAGCAGTACTTC. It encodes CASSLDVVYEQYF. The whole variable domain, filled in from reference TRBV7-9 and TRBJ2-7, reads DTGVSQNPRHKITKRGQNVTFRCDPISEHNRLYWYRQTLGQGPEFLTYFQNEAQLEKSRLLSDRFSAERPKGSFSTLEIQRTEQGDSAMYLCASSLDVVYEQYFGPGTRLTVT.

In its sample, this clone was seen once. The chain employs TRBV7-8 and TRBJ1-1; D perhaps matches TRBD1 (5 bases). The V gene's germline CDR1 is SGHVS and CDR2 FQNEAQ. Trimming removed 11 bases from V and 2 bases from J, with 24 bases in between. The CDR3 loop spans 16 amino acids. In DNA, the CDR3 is TGTGCCGTGGGGCGTGGGCAGACCAATCTCAACACTGAAGCTTTCTTT. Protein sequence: CAVGRGQTNLNTEAFF.